Listed here are 26 T cell receptor beta chains from one sample, sequenced in a study of CD8+ T cells in alopecia areata listed by TCRdb under 2018. Preparation of the library involved the immunoSEQ multiplex PCR assay. RNA was extracted from all samples and reverse transcribed into cDNA, which served as template for TCR sequencing. Entries here come from immuneACCESS through TCRdb and include only in-frame sequences with V and J called. Some clones fail to appear in such tables; in the studies checked, an unresolved V gene covers under half of the shortfall, and the cause of the remainder is unknown. In all, the sample holds approximately 100,000 clones, and less than 50% of those were seen once. 0.75% to 0.9% of the sample comes from the top ten. The material sequenced was CD4+ T cells sorted from blood. All receptors come from a human donor with alopecia areata.

The chain links TRBV7-3 to TRBJ1-6, with D perhaps matching TRBD1 (5 bases). Trimming removed 4 bases at V and 7 bases at J, with 11 bases between. Germline-derived CDR1 and CDR2 are SGHTA and FQGTGA. The CDR3 extends over 14 amino acids. The CDR3 bases are TGTGCCAGCAGCTCTCAGGGTACGAATTCACCCCTCCACTTT. It codes for CASSSQGTNSPLHF. The entire variable domain, with the rest obtained from reference TRBV7-3 and TRBJ1-6, is as follows: GAGVSQTPSNKVTEKGKYVELRCDPISGHTALYWYRQSLGQGPEFLIYFQGTGAADDSGLPNDRFFAVRPEGSVSTLKIQRTERGDSAVYLCASSSQGTNSPLHFGNGTRLTVT.

The chain joins TRBV29-1 to TRBJ1-1; no reliable D call. From germline, CDR1 is SQVTM and CDR2 ANQGSEA. The CDR3 spans 11 residues. Trimming cost V 6 bases and J 6 bases, with 11 bases left between them. CDR3 sequence reads: CSVRALSEAFF. The CDR3 bases are TGCAGCGTACGAGCCCTCTCTGAAGCTTTCTTT. The full variable domain, rest sourced from reference TRBV29-1 and TRBJ1-1, is SAVISQKPSRDICQRGTSLTIQCQVDSQVTMMFWYRQQPGQSLTLIATANQGSEATYESGFVIDKFPISRPNLTFSTLTVSNMSPEDSSIYLCSVRALSEAFFGQGTRLTVV.

About this clone: Other DNA variants within this sample encode the same CDR3. The J gene is TRBJ2-3, the V gene TRBV29-1; no firm D call. Germline V gives CDR1 SQVTM, CDR2 ANQGSEA. V was pared by 2 bases and J by 1 base, with 7 bases between. The CDR3 extends over 13 amino acids. For the CDR3, the DNA is TGCAGCGTTGAAAGCAGCGGCACAGATACGCAGTATTTT. Translating gives CSVESSGTDTQYF.

A note on this clone: Other DNA sequences within the sample encode an identical CDR3. The V call is TRBV29-1, the J call TRBJ1-5; unclear D gene. The germline gives CDR1 SQVTM, CDR2 ANQGSEA. The CDR3 extends over 15 amino acids. V dropped 4 bases and J dropped 2 bases, with 15 bases sitting between them. In DNA form, the CDR3 reads TGCAGCGTTGCCGATGGGTTGCTCGGCAATCAGCCCCAGCATTTT. Translation gives CSVADGLLGNQPQHF. Full variable domain (remainder filled in from reference TRBV29-1 and TRBJ1-5): SAVISQKPSRDICQRGTSLTIQCQVDSQVTMMFWYRQQPGQSLTLIATANQGSEATYESGFVIDKFPISRPNLTFSTLTVSNMSPEDSSIYLCSVADGLLGNQPQHFGDGTRLSIL.

The chain recombines TRBV30 with TRBJ2-5; the D is unclear. V lost 0 bases and J 4 bases, leaving 12 bases between the germline ends. CDR3 length: 14 amino acids. CDR1 is GTSNPN, CDR2 SVGIG, per germline (reference sequence). In nucleotides, the CDR3 is TGTGCCTGGAGTGTAATTAATCTCGGAGAGACCCAGTACTTC. Protein: CAWSVINLGETQYF.

This clone was detected a few times. This chain joins TRBV29-1 and TRBJ2-5; D unresolved. The CDR3 spans 14 residues. V was cut by 0 bases and J by 4 bases, with 12 bases left in between. From germline, CDR1 is SQVTM and CDR2 ANQGSEA. CDR3 bases: TGCAGCGTTGAAGACCCCACCCCGCGAGAGACCCAGTACTTC. Translated, it gives CSVEDPTPRETQYF.

This clone was seen only a few times. The chain carries TRBV7-9 and TRBJ1-4; D may be TRBD1 (5 bases). Trimming removed 0 bases from V and 12 bases from J, with 17 bases in between. Germline V lookup: CDR1 SEHNR, CDR2 FQNEAQ (reference sequence). CDR3 length: 15 residues. The CDR3 bases are TGTGCCAGCAGCTTAGCCGGGCAGACTCCAGGGCAACTGTTTTTT. Its translation: CASSLAGQTPGQLFF.

A note on this clone: Other DNA sequences in this sample translate to the same CDR3. The chain joins TRBV7-2 to TRBJ2-3; D unresolved. CDR1 SGHTA and CDR2 FQGNSA come from the germline V gene. The CDR3 covers 14 residues. With 3 bases removed from V and 0 bases from J, the gap between germline ends came to 7 bases. Here the CDR3 DNA reads TGTGCCAGCAGCTTCCAAGGTAGCACAGATACGCAGTATTTT. Translating it yields CASSFQGSTDTQYF.

The chain is built from TRBV30 and TRBJ1-2; 7 nucleotides match TRBD1. The germline CDR1 and CDR2 sequences are GTSNPN and SVGIG (reference sequence). After removal of 4 bases from V and 4 bases from J, the junction contained 6 bases not matched to a gene. The CDR3 totals 13 residues. In DNA, the CDR3 is TGTGCCTGGAAAACAGGGACAGCCTATGGCTACACCTTC. The encoded protein is CAWKTGTAYGYTF.

Concerning this clone itself: Its ends do not fully match the called genes, so a read error is possible. The chain links TRBV5-6 to TRBJ2-7; D possibly corresponds to TRBD2 (6 bases). Per germline, CDR1 SGHDT and CDR2 YYEEEE. There are 15 residues in the CDR3. CDR3 nucleotides: TGTGCCAGCAGCTTGGCCGGGACTCTCTCCTACGAGCAATACTTC. Its protein product is CASSLAGTLSYEQYF.

The table lists this clone with a few counts. The chain is built from TRBV10-3 and TRBJ1-1, with D maybe TRBD1 (5 bases). In germline, CDR1 is ENHRY, CDR2 SYGVKD. The germline V and J ends were trimmed by 2 bases and 6 bases, with 13 bases remaining between them. This CDR3 comprises 14 residues. The CDR3 spells CAISERGIGAEAFF. CDR3 coding DNA: TGTGCCATCAGTGAGAGGGGCATTGGGGCTGAAGCTTTCTTT.

This clone has more than one count but fewer than ten. CDR3 protein: CAWSVREAQYF. CDR3 DNA: TGTGCCTGGAGTGTACGGGAGGCCCAGTACTTC. This chain connects TRBV30 to TRBJ2-7, with 7 bases that match TRBD2. The CDR3 has 11 amino acids. Germline V gives CDR1 GTSNPN, CDR2 SVGIG (reference sequence). V gave up 0 bases and J gave up 10 bases; unmatched junction bases: 3.

The sample holds a few counts of this clone. The chain combines TRBV19 with TRBJ2-2; D might be TRBD1 (6 bases). From germline, CDR1 is LNHDA and CDR2 SQIVND (reference sequence). This CDR3 is built from 13 residues. Trimming removed 5 bases at V and 4 bases at J, with 8 bases between. The CDR3 bases are TGTGCCAGTAGTGAGGGGGTCACCGGGGAGCTGTTTTTT. Residues: CASSEGVTGELFF.

J is TRBJ2-7 and V is TRBV5-6; D ambiguous. CDR1 and CDR2 (germline): SGHDT, YYEEEE. Trimming stripped 3 bases from V and 3 bases from J, with 13 bases between. The CDR3 totals 14 residues. CDR3 protein: CASSSPAGDYEQYF. The CDR3 DNA reads as TGTGCCAGCAGCTCTCCGGCCGGCGACTACGAGCAGTACTTC.

V and J are TRBV4-2 and TRBJ2-2; maybe TRBD2 (6 bases). This CDR3 has 17 residues. V was trimmed by 2 bases and J by 0 bases, leaving 13 bases between them. Germline CDR1 LGHNA, CDR2 YNFKEQ. The chain's CDR3 is CASSQTRGLTNTGELFF. As DNA, the CDR3 is TGTGCCAGCAGCCAAACGAGGGGACTCACGAACACCGGGGAGCTGTTTTTT.

The V call is TRBV29-1, the J call TRBJ2-3; unclear D gene. Looked up from germline, CDR1 is SQVTM and CDR2 is ANQGSEA. The CDR3 runs 11 residues. The V and J ends lost 7 bases and 0 bases respectively, with 5 bases between them. Here the CDR3 reads CSGRSTDTQYF. In DNA, the CDR3 is TGCAGCGGCAGGAGCACAGATACGCAGTATTTT.

V is TRBV29-1 and J is TRBJ2-4; no firm D call. CDR3 length: 13 residues. V was cut by 3 bases and J by 6 bases, with 12 bases left in between. Germline lookup yields CDR1 SQVTM and CDR2 ANQGSEA. CDR3 coding DNA: TGCAGCGTTGATGCCGGACCGTTAAACATTCAGTACTTC. Its protein product is CSVDAGPLNIQYF.

This chain links TRBV2 with TRBJ2-7, with D tentatively TRBD1 (6 bases). V was trimmed by 6 bases and J by 2 bases, leaving 11 bases between them. This CDR3 has 13 amino acids. Germline CDR1 reads SNHLY; CDR2 reads FYNNEI. The CDR3, as DNA: TGTGCCAGCAGGACCGGACAGACCTACGAGCAGTACTTC. Amino acids: CASRTGQTYEQYF.

This chain uses TRBV4-3 with TRBJ2-1; D is unresolved. Looked up from germline, CDR1 is LGHNA and CDR2 is YSLEER. Between the trimmed V and J ends, which lost 0 bases and 15 bases, there was a span of 15 bases. The CDR3 is made up of 13 amino acids. The CDR3 DNA follows: TGCGCCAGCAGCCAAGAGACCATTAGTCGGCCGTTCTTC. It encodes CASSQETISRPFF.

The J gene is TRBJ2-7, the V gene TRBV11-2; D is possibly TRBD1 or TRBD2 (5 bases each). Trimming stripped 6 bases from V and 5 bases from J, with 20 bases between. This CDR3 is built from 15 residues. Germline CDR1 is SGHAT and CDR2 is FQNNGV. The DNA for the CDR3 is TGTGCCAGCAGTCGTCAACATGGGGGTTTCGACGAGCAGTACTTC. Its translation: CASSRQHGGFDEQYF.

V and J are TRBV2 and TRBJ2-7; weak D call: TRBD1 (6 bases). The CDR3 sequence is 19 residues long. Trimming stripped 2 bases from V and 3 bases from J, with 26 bases between. Germline CDR1 SNHLY, CDR2 FYNNEI. DNA for the CDR3: TGTGCCAGCAGTGAATGGGGGCCTCTCAGGCGAACGGGTAACTACGAGCAGTACTTC. Translation gives CASSEWGPLRRTGNYEQYF.

This clone was recorded a few times. This rearrangement joins TRBV7-2 to TRBJ2-1; TRBD2 matches 8 bases. After removal of 1 base from V and 9 bases from J, the junction contained 5 bases not matched to a gene. CDR3 length: 14 residues. CDR1 is SGHTA and CDR2 is FQGNSA in the germline V gene. As DNA, the CDR3 is TGTGCCAGCAGCTTAGATTGGACTAGCAGTGAGCAGTTCTTC. It translates to CASSLDWTSSEQFF.

This clone was picked up a small number of times. The rearrangement uses TRBV7-2 and TRBJ2-5; 7 bases fit TRBD1. Germline V gene sequence: CDR1 SGHTA, CDR2 FQGNSA. The CDR3 spans 15 residues. Losses at the gene ends were 5 bases for V and 3 bases for J; bases not matched to a gene: 9. CDR3 nucleotides: TGTGCCAGCAGCCCTGACCTAGGACAGGAAGAGACCCAGTACTTC. Its protein is CASSPDLGQEETQYF.

J is TRBJ2-1 and V is TRBV29-1; 7 bases match TRBD1. V was clipped by 3 bases and J by 2 bases; unmatched bases: 4. The germline V gene encodes CDR1 SQVTM and CDR2 ANQGSEA. This CDR3 contains 14 residues. The CDR3 DNA reads as TGCAGCGTTGATAGCAGGGGGACCTACAATGAGCAGTTCTTC. This translates into CSVDSRGTYNEQFF.

CDR3 coding DNA: TGTGCCAGCAGTGCGGGGGGACAAAGCAATCAGCCCCAGCATTTT. Protein: CASSAGGQSNQPQHF. The gene calls are TRBV2 and TRBJ1-5; D possibly corresponds to TRBD1 (6 bases). Trimming stripped 4 bases from V and 1 base from J, with 11 bases between. CDR3 length: 15 amino acids. The germline gives CDR1 SNHLY, CDR2 FYNNEI.

This clone was observed a few times. This chain uses TRBV29-1 with TRBJ2-3; D not resolved. The V gene lost 3 bases and the J gene lost 3 bases, with 4 bases spanning the gap. CDR3 length: 11 amino acids. Germline V gene lookup returns CDR1 SQVTM and CDR2 ANQGSEA. CDR3 nucleotide sequence: TGCAGCGTTGAGACAACAGATACGCAGTATTTT. Translated: CSVETTDTQYF.